The source of this TCR beta chain is a study of post-analysis software for immune sequencing data. Looking at the study overall: The patients showed relapsing-remitting, secondary progressive and progressive-relapsing multiple sclerosis courses.

General study results and limits: Among multiple sclerosis patients, normalized Chao1 diversity was significantly below that of controls. Five TRBV segments occurring more often in patients than controls included TRBV5-6, TRBV5-1 and TRBV20-1.

Sequencing libraries made from TCR beta cDNA carried unique molecular identifiers. Input populations of roughly 0.95 to 10 million T cells gave rise to approximately 500,000 cDNA molecules. TCRdb independently ran MiXCR on the PCR reads; one entry per CDR3 protein. The repertoire holds roughly 600,000 distinct CDR3 sequences, 44% seen once, with 1.5% to 2% in the top ten. This clonotype was observed a single time. What it recognizes is unknown. This CDR3 contains 14 residues. V lost 5 bases and J lost 5, with 15 bases in between. CDR1 MNHEY and CDR2 SMNVEV come from the germline V gene (reference sequence).

The TCR originated in a girl between 10 and 17 years old with multiple sclerosis. What was sequenced was blood. The rearrangement joins TRBV27 to TRBJ1-2, with unresolved D. CDR3 sequence reads: CASSPTGVPYGYTF. The CDR3 DNA sequence: TGTGCCAGCAGTCCCACCGGAGTACCTTATGGCTACACCTTC.